This entry lists 26 T cell receptor beta chains sequenced from one sample in a study of blood T cell repertoires in COVID-19. Assay used: immunoSEQ multiplex PCR; TCRdb lists only in-frame clones, some missing. Found here are some 80,000 clones, more than 85% of them singletons; the top ten hold 2.6%. Sequencing was done on a sample of peripheral blood. These receptors originate from a man over 45 with COVID-19, enrolled during active disease.

This chain uses TRBV27 with TRBJ1-6, with a possible D match to TRBD1 (6 bases). Germline assignment: CDR1 MNHEY and CDR2 SMNVEV (reference sequence). The CDR3 length is 13 residues. V dropped 2 bases and J dropped 10 bases, with 9 bases sitting between them. Written as DNA, the CDR3 is TGTGCCAGCAGTTTAGTTGGGGGCTCACCCCTCCACTTT. This sequence encodes CASSLVGGSPLHF.

The chain carries TRBV7-9 and TRBJ1-4; TRBD1 matches at 7 bases. From germline, CDR1 is SEHNR and CDR2 FQNEAQ (reference sequence). V lost 2 bases and J lost 4; bases outside the gene matches: 4. This CDR3 is 15 amino acids long. This CDR3 reads CASSLYGTVNEKLFF. The CDR3 DNA reads TGTGCCAGCAGCTTATACGGGACAGTTAATGAAAAACTGTTTTTT.

The V gene is TRBV11-3, the J gene TRBJ2-2, with 7 bases matching TRBD1. Looked up from germline, CDR1 is SGHNT and CDR2 is YENEEA. The CDR3 sequence is 16 residues long. Germline trimming cut 1 base from V and 6 bases from J; bases unmatched to any gene: 8. The CDR3 loop is CASSLVLQGNAGELFF. The CDR3 region has the DNA TGTGCCAGCAGCTTAGTCTTACAGGGGAATGCCGGGGAGCTGTTTTTT.

V and J are TRBV5-1 and TRBJ1-2; D uncertain. CDR3 length: 15 residues. V lost 0 bases and J lost 0, with 9 bases in between. Germline V gene sequence: CDR1 SGHRS, CDR2 YFSETQ. For the CDR3, the DNA is TGCGCCAGCAGCTTGGTAGGAGGAACTAACTATGGCTACACCTTC. Its protein is CASSLVGGTNYGYTF.

V gene TRBV28 combines with J gene TRBJ1-1; D gene uncertain. Trimming cost V 5 bases and J 5 bases, with 12 bases left between them. Germline CDR1 and CDR2: MDHEN and SYDVKM. The CDR3 is 13 residues long. The CDR3 here is CASSPLRQTEAFF. The CDR3 coding sequence is TGTGCCAGCAGTCCGCTCAGGCAAACTGAAGCTTTCTTT. The complete variable domain, with remaining parts taken from reference TRBV28 and TRBJ1-1, reads DVKVTQSSRYLVKRTGEKVFLECVQDMDHENMFWYRQDPGLGLRLIYFSYDVKMKEKGDIPEGYSVSREKKERFSLILESASTNQTSMYLCASSPLRQTEAFFGQGTRLTVV.

The chain is built from TRBV3-1 (or the pseudogene TRBV3-2) and TRBJ2-5; D call uncertain. The CDR3 has 13 amino acids. Germline CDR1 is LGHDT and CDR2 is YNNKEL (reference sequence). Trimming took 0 bases from V and 8 from J, leaving 10 bases between them. This chain's CDR3 is CASSQDLVATQYF. As DNA, the CDR3 is TGTGCCAGCAGCCAAGACCTCGTAGCCACCCAGTACTTC.

The gene calls are TRBV11-2 and TRBJ2-7, with 11 bases lining up with TRBD1. The V segment lost 5 bases and the J segment 3 bases; nucleotides outside the gene matches: 9. This CDR3 has 16 amino acids. The V gene's germline CDR1 is SGHAT and CDR2 FQNNGV. CDR3 nucleotide sequence: TGTGCCAGCAGCGCGCCGACCGGGACAGGGGGCTACGAGCAGTACTTC. Protein: CASSAPTGTGGYEQYF.

This chain joins TRBV10-3 and TRBJ1-3; 9 bases are a match to TRBD1. V shed 7 bases, J shed 3 bases, and the junction held 4 bases outside the gene matches. Per germline, CDR1 ENHRY and CDR2 SYGVKD. The CDR3 spans 14 residues. The CDR3 sequence is CAINPGQGGNTIYF. The CDR3 region has the DNA TGTGCCATCAACCCGGGACAGGGTGGAAACACCATATATTTT.

The J gene is TRBJ1-2, the V gene TRBV7-2; TRBD1 is a possible D gene (5 bases). Germline-derived CDR1 and CDR2 are SGHTA and FQGNSA. The CDR3 has 15 residues. The V gene lost 2 bases and the J gene lost 6 bases, with 16 bases spanning the gap. The CDR3 loop is CASSLRTQGIDGYTF. The CDR3 coding sequence is TGTGCCAGCAGCTTACGGACGCAGGGAATTGATGGCTACACCTTC.

The rearrangement links TRBV25-1 to TRBJ2-1, with D perhaps TRBD2 (5 bases). The V gene lost 2 bases and the J gene lost 10 bases, with 6 bases spanning the gap. CDR3 length: 11 amino acids. CDR1 and CDR2 (germline): MGHDK, SYGVNS. Here the CDR3 reads CASSERGEQFF. The CDR3 DNA sequence: TGTGCCAGCAGTGAACGCGGGGAGCAGTTCTTC. The entire variable domain, with the rest obtained from reference TRBV25-1 and TRBJ2-1, is as follows: EADIYQTPRYLVIGTGKKITLECSQTMGHDKMYWYQQDPGMELHLIHYSYGVNSTEKGDLSSESTVSRIRTEHFPLTLESARPSHTSQYLCASSERGEQFFGPGTRLTVL.

This chain joins TRBV7-2 and TRBJ2-7; perhaps TRBD2 as D (5 bases). CDR3 length equals 14 residues. Germline loops: CDR1 SGHTA, CDR2 FQGNSA. The V gene lost 4 bases and the J gene lost 2 bases, with 12 bases spanning the gap. Here the CDR3 reads CASSSRTQTYEQYF. In nucleotides, the CDR3 is TGTGCCAGCAGCTCCCGGACTCAAACCTACGAGCAGTACTTC.

This chain uses TRBV6-6 with TRBJ1-2; TRBD1 matches 8 bases. CDR1 is MNHNY, CDR2 SVGAGI, per germline (reference sequence). Trimming took 3 bases from V and 5 from J; bases not matched to a gene: 5. CDR3 size: 14 residues. The CDR3 spells CASSYQGAPYGYTF. CDR3 in DNA: TGTGCCAGCAGTTATCAGGGGGCACCTTATGGCTACACCTTC.

The chain is built from TRBV5-8 and TRBJ2-1; the match to TRBD1 covers 10 bases. With V trimmed by 4 bases and J by 5 bases, 6 bases remained unmatched. The V gene's germline CDR1 is SGHTS and CDR2 YDEGEE. CDR3 length: 15 amino acids. CDR3 in amino acids: CASSKGQGSNNEQFF. The CDR3 DNA reads as TGTGCCAGCAGCAAGGGACAGGGGAGTAACAATGAGCAGTTCTTC.

This chain uses TRBV5-8 with TRBJ2-7; D is perhaps TRBD1 (5 bases). Germline values: CDR1 SGHTS, CDR2 YDEGEE. The CDR3 has 13 amino acids. Trimming removed 2 bases at V and 4 bases at J, with 10 bases between. The CDR3 DNA sequence: TGTGCCAGCAGCTTTATGGGGCTGTACGAGCAGTACTTC. Its protein is CASSFMGLYEQYF.

The CDR3 protein is CASSDESTGNTIYF. The DNA for the CDR3 is TGTGCCAGCAGTGATGAGAGCACTGGAAACACCATATATTTT. This rearrangement joins TRBV2 to TRBJ1-3; D gene ambiguous. The V gene's germline CDR1 is SNHLY and CDR2 FYNNEI. The CDR3 loop spans 14 amino acids. V dropped 3 bases and J dropped 2 bases, with 8 bases sitting between them.

This clone was recorded only once. The chain couples TRBV5-8 to TRBJ2-1; 9 positions match TRBD2. Per germline, CDR1 SGHTS and CDR2 YDEGEE. V shed 2 bases, J shed 1 base, and the junction held 1 base outside the gene matches. CDR3 length: 15 residues. This CDR3 is CASSFSGRSYNEQFF. CDR3 nucleotide sequence: TGTGCCAGCAGCTTTAGCGGGAGATCCTACAATGAGCAGTTCTTC.

The CDR3 is CASTLRGVGEQYF. The CDR3 DNA sequence: TGTGCCAGCACCCTGCGGGGAGTGGGAGAGCAGTACTTC. The chain links TRBV6-5 to TRBJ2-7, with D tentatively TRBD2 (6 bases). Germline CDR1 MNHEY, CDR2 SVGAGI. V gave up 7 bases and J gave up 7 bases, with 17 bases separating them. The CDR3 runs to 13 residues.

The rearrangement uses TRBV13 and TRBJ2-7, with TRBD1 as a possible D gene (6 bases). CDR3 length equals 12 residues. Germline V gene data show CDR1 as PRHDT and CDR2 as FYEKMQ (reference sequence). With 5 bases removed from V and 4 bases from J, the gap between germline ends came to 9 bases. The CDR3 is CASSVTGYEQYF. The CDR3 DNA reads as TGTGCCAGCAGCGTAACAGGGTACGAGCAGTACTTC.

In its sample, this clone was seen once. V gene TRBV11-2 combines with J gene TRBJ1-4, with TRBD1 matching over 11 bases. Losses at the gene ends were 6 bases for V and 7 bases for J; bases not matched to a gene: 7. The germline CDR1 and CDR2 sequences are SGHAT and FQNNGV. This CDR3 region has 15 residues. CDR3 sequence (DNA): TGTGCCAGCAGTACGGACAGGGGGCGAGGTGAAAAACTGTTTTTT. It translates to CASSTDRGRGEKLFF.

Here the CDR3 reads CASSPGGRELFF. CDR3 in DNA: TGTGCCAGCAGCCCCGGGGGACGGGAGCTGTTTTTT. The J gene is TRBJ2-2, the V gene TRBV7-3, with a weak D call TRBD2 (6 bases). The CDR3 extends over 12 amino acids. Germline-derived CDR1 and CDR2 are SGHTA and FQGTGA. Between the trimmed V and J ends, which lost 5 bases and 9 bases, there was a span of 10 bases.

V usage is TRBV14 and J usage is TRBJ2-5; a possible D gene is TRBD1 (5 bases). Germline-derived CDR1 and CDR2 are SGHDN and FVKESK. The CDR3 totals 15 residues. V lost 4 bases, J lost 2 bases, and 14 bases lay in between. CDR3 in DNA: TGTGCCAGCAGCCCAGTAAGGGGTCATCAAGAGACCCAGTACTTC. Protein sequence: CASSPVRGHQETQYF.

The chain carries TRBV6-4 and TRBJ1-6, with TRBD1 matching 10 bases. Germline lookup yields CDR1 MRHNA and CDR2 SNTAGT. J lost 5 bases, V lost 3 bases, and 13 bases had no gene match. The CDR3 is 19 residues long. DNA of the CDR3: TGTGCCAGCAGTGAGCTGGTGACAGGGGGCGTCCCCCATAATTCACCCCTCCACTTT. Translated, it gives CASSELVTGGVPHNSPLHF.

The chain carries TRBV24-1 and TRBJ1-4, with D tentatively TRBD1 (6 bases). The V end was cut by 9 bases, the J end by 8 bases, with 27 bases between. The CDR3 has 17 residues. Germline V gene sequence: CDR1 KGHDR, CDR2 SFDVKD. The CDR3 sequence: CATFSLRRQGPGEKLFF. DNA of the CDR3: TGTGCCACCTTTTCCCTCCGTCGTCAGGGGCCGGGGGAAAAACTGTTTTTT.

The rearrangement uses TRBV5-1 and TRBJ2-7; 12 nucleotides line up with TRBD1. V was clipped by 10 bases and J by 0 bases; unmatched bases: 17. The germline V gene encodes CDR1 SGHRS and CDR2 YFSETQ. This CDR3 contains 18 residues. CDR3 loop: CADSTRDRGLRSSYEQYV. CDR3 nucleotides: TGCGCCGACAGCACTCGGGACAGGGGGCTTAGGAGCTCCTACGAGCAGTACGTC.

The chain couples TRBV30 to TRBJ1-1; D might be TRBD1 (6 bases). V was cut by 0 bases and J by 6 bases, with 14 bases left in between. The CDR3 totals 14 residues. Germline-derived CDR1 and CDR2 are GTSNPN and SVGIG (reference sequence). The CDR3 nucleotides read TGTGCCTGGAGTGTAGGCAGGGGTTCGGCTGAAGCTTTCTTT. Its protein product is CAWSVGRGSAEAFF.

V usage is TRBV11-2 and J usage is TRBJ2-7; tentatively, D is TRBD1 (6 bases). The CDR3 runs to 14 residues. Germline CDR1 is SGHAT and CDR2 is FQNNGV. Trimming cost V 5 bases and J 3 bases, with 14 bases left between them. The chain's CDR3 is CASSPTTGRYEQYF. The CDR3 coding sequence is TGTGCCAGCAGCCCTACGACAGGACGCTACGAGCAGTACTTC.